The 10 T cell receptor beta chains reported below all come from one sample, sequenced in a study of T cells after yellow fever vaccination (dated by TCRdb to about 2019). The meaning of the sample's treatment or condition label: live attenuated yellow fever vaccine strain. The protocol used for the library was 5' RACE. Sequencing took place on an Illumina NovaSeq 6000. Using fastp trimming at Q25 and MiXCR clonotype assembly, TCRdb reanalyzed the public sequencing data and kept in-frame beta chains. Each entry merges the rows of one CDR3 protein and shows their most common DNA and genes. Within this sample are 250,000 or so distinct CDR3 sequences, with 3.6% of them counted one time only. Around a fifth of the sample belongs to the ten largest clones. Material: PBMCs, obtained 15 days after the yellow fever booster vaccination. These receptors originate from a man aged 18 to 35 who received the YFV17D yellow fever vaccine.

The sample holds one count of this clonotype. The gene calls are TRBV7-9 and TRBJ2-5; D is possibly TRBD2 (5 bases). The CDR3 has 15 amino acids. CDR1 is SEHNR and CDR2 is FQNEAQ in the germline V gene (reference sequence). V was cut by 1 base and J by 5 bases, with 14 bases left in between. The CDR3 is CASSLVWLAGETQYF. The CDR3, as DNA: TGTGCCAGCAGCTTAGTTTGGCTAGCCGGTGAGACCCAGTACTTC.

The sample holds many counts of this clonotype. The rearrangement joins TRBV12-3 or TRBV12-4 to TRBJ2-1; the D gene is possibly TRBD2 (5 bases). CDR3 length: 16 residues. V was cut by 1 base and J by 0 bases, with 10 bases left in between. CDR3 in amino acids: CASSLEGSSSYNEQFF. CDR3 nucleotide sequence: TGTGCCAGCAGTTTAGAAGGGAGCAGCTCCTACAATGAGCAGTTCTTC.

This clonotype was observed many times. The J gene is TRBJ1-3, the V gene TRBV11-2; D perhaps matches TRBD1 (6 bases). Trimming left V 5 bases short and J 4 bases short, with 15 bases between. Germline CDR1 reads SGHAT; CDR2 reads FQNNGV. The CDR3 runs 15 residues. CDR3 residues: CASSPLEGGGNTIYF. CDR3 nucleotides: TGTGCCAGCAGCCCGCTCGAAGGGGGGGGAAACACCATATATTTT.

In its sample, this clonotype was seen many times. The limits of the CDR3 on the DNA are not certain, so only TCRdb's listed CDR3 is given. The chain carries TRBV6-5 and TRBJ1-6. The CDR3 adds up to 13 amino acids, both ends counted. Germline V gene sequence: CDR1 MNHEY, CDR2 SVGAGI. CDR3 loop: CASSYTFGSPLHF.

There are many counts of this clonotype. The genes are TRBV11-2 and TRBJ2-5; tentatively, D is TRBD1 (6 bases). Germline CDR1 and CDR2: SGHAT and FQNNGV. V was clipped by 5 bases and J by 2 bases, with 9 bases between them. The CDR3 has 13 amino acids. The CDR3 protein is CASSKQGQETQYF. The CDR3 nucleotides read TGTGCCAGCAGCAAACAGGGACAAGAGACCCAGTACTTC.

The V gene is TRBV15, the J gene TRBJ1-5; 7 bases align to TRBD1. Per germline, CDR1 LNHNV and CDR2 YYDKDF (reference sequence). This CDR3 has 16 amino acids. Trimming removed 5 bases from V and 4 bases from J; junction bases left unmatched: 11. This CDR3 reads CATSPIRAGGNQPQHF. The DNA of the CDR3 is TGTGCCACCAGCCCCATCCGAGCAGGGGGTAATCAGCCCCAGCATTTT.

This clonotype was observed many times. The gene calls are TRBV5-1 and TRBJ1-1, with TRBD1 matching 7 bases. Germline CDR1 SGHRS, CDR2 YFSETQ. V trimming: 4 bases; J trimming: 6 bases; junction bases outside the gene matches: 9. This CDR3 spans 14 amino acids. The CDR3 sequence: CASSPSKGAAEAFF. CDR3 nucleotide sequence: TGCGCCAGCAGCCCATCGAAGGGGGCGGCTGAAGCTTTCTTT.

This clonotype showed up just a few times. The chain uses TRBV6-5 and TRBJ1-1; possibly TRBD1 for D (5 bases). Looked up from germline, CDR1 is MNHEY and CDR2 is SVGAGI. The V gene lost 4 bases and the J gene lost 7 bases, with 13 bases spanning the gap. CDR3 size: 13 residues. CDR3 sequence: CASSSDGGVEAFF. For the CDR3, the DNA is TGTGCCAGCAGTTCGGACGGGGGAGTTGAAGCTTTCTTT.

CDR3 DNA sequence: TGTGCCAGCAGTGAATCGGGACACACAAGTCAGCCCCAGCATTTT. It yields the protein CASSESGHTSQPQHF. The chain has TRBV6-4 and TRBJ1-5, with a possible D match to TRBD1 (6 bases). CDR3 length: 15 amino acids. Germline loops: CDR1 MRHNA, CDR2 SNTAGT. Trimming took 3 bases from V and 6 from J, leaving 15 bases between them.

The sample holds many counts of this clonotype. The chain has TRBV7-2 and TRBJ2-3; either TRBD1 or TRBD2 may supply D (6 bases each). Germline V gene lookup returns CDR1 SGHTA and CDR2 FQGNSA. The CDR3 runs to 16 residues. The V and J ends lost 6 bases and 2 bases respectively, with 18 bases between them. The chain's CDR3 is CASRPLWGAHTDTQYF. The CDR3 nucleotides are TGTGCCAGCAGGCCCCTTTGGGGGGCTCACACAGATACGCAGTATTTT.